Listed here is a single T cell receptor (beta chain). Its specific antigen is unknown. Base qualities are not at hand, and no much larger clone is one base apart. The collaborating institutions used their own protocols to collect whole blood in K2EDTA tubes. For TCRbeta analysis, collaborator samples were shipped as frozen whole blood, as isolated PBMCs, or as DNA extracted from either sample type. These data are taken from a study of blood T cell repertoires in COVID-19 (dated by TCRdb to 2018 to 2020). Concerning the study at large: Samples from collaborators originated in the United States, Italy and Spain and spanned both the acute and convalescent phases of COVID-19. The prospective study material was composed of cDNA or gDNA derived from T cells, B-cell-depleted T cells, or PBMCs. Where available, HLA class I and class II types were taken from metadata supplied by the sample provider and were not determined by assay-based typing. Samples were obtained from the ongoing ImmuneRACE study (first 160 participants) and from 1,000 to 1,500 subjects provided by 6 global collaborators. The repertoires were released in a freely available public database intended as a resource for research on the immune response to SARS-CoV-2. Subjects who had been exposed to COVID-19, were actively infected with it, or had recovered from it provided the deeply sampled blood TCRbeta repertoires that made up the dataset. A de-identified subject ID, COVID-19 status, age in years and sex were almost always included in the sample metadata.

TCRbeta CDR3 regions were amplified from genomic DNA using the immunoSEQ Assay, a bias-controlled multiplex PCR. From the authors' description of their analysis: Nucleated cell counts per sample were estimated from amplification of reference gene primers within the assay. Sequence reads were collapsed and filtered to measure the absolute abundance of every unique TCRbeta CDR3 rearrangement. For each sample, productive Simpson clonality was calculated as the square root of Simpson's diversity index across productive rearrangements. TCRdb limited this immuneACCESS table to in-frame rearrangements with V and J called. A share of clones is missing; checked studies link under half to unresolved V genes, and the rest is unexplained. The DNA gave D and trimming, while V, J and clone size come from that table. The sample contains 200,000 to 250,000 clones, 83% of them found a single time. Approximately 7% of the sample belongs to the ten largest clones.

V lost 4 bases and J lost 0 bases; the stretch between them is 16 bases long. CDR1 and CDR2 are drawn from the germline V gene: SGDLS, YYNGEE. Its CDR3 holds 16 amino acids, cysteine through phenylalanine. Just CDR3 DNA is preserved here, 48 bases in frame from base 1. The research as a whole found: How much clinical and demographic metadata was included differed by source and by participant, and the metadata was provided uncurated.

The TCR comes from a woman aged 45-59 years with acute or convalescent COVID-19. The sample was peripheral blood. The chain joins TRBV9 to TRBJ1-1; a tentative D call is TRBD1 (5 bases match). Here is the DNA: TGTGCCAGCAGCCCCCGAGTGGGGGGGGTGAACACTGAAGCTTTCTTT. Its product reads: CASSPRVGGVNTEAFF.